The entry that follows covers one T cell receptor (beta chain) sequence. Antigen specificity is unknown. A second about 6 to 11 cycle PCR used barcoded and J-beta primers. TCRdb itself ran the 5' RACE reads through MiXCR, one entry per CDR3 protein. Of hundreds of thousands of distinct CDR3 sequences listed, less than 45% are singletons. The record originates from a study of blood T cells in healthy people across ages. The study's findings and limits: Investigators treated diversity estimates from one million T cells as underestimates.

This CDR3 spans 16 amino acids. Per the germline V gene, CDR1 is SQVTM and CDR2 is ANQGSEA. With V trimmed by 4 bases and J by 2 bases, 10 bases remained unmatched. Peripheral blood was drawn, approximately 10 milliliters per donor. Sequenced input: blood. The V and J genes are TRBV29-1 and TRBJ1-1; 10 bases map to TRBD1. The receptor was derived from a man older than 75 in good health. CDR3 sequence: CSVVAGQGTTNTEAFF. The DNA for the CDR3 is TGCAGCGTTGTTGCGGGACAGGGGACGACAAACACTGAAGCTTTCTTT.